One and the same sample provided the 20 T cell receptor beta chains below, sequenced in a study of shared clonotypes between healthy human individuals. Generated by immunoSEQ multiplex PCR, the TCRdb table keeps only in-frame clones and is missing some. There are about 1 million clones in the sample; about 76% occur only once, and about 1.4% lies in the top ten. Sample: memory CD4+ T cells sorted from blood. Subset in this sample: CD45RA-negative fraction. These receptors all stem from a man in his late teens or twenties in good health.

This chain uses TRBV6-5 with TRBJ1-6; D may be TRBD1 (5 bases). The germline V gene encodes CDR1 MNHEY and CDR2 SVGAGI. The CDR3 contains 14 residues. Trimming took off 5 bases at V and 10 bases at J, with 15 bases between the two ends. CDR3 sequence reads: CASSLQEMGSPLHF. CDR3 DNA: TGTGCCAGCAGTCTACAGGAAATGGGATCACCCCTCCACTTT.

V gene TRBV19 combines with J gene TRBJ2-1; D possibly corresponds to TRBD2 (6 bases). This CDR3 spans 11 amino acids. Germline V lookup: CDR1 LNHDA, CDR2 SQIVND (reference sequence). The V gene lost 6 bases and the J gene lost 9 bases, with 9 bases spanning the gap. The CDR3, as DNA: TGTGCCAGTAGCCGGGAGATTGAGCAGTTCTTC. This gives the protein CASSREIEQFF.

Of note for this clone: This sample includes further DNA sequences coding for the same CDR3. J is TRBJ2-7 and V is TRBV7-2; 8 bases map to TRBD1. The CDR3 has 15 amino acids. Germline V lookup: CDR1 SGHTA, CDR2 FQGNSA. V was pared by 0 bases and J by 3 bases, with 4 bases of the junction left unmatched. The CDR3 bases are TGTGCCAGCAGCTTAGCCGGGACAGGAGTCTACGAGCAGTACTTC. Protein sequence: CASSLAGTGVYEQYF.

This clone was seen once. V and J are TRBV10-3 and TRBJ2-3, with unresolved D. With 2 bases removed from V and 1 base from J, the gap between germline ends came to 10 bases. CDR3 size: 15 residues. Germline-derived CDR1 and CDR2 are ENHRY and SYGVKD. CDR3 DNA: TGTGCCATCAGTGAGCGGGCAGGAGGCACAGATACGCAGTATTTT. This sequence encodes CAISERAGGTDTQYF.

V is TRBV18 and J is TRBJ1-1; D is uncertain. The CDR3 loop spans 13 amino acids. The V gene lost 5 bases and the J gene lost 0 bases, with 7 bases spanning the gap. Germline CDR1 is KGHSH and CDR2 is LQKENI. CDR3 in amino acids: CASSALVNTEAFF. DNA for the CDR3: TGTGCCAGCTCAGCCCTGGTGAACACTGAAGCTTTCTTT.

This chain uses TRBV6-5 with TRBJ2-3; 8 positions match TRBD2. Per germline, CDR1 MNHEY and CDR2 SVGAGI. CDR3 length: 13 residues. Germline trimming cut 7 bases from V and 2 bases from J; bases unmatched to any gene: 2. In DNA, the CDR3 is TGTGCCAGCAAGCGGGAGAACACAGATACGCAGTATTTT. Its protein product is CASKRENTDTQYF.

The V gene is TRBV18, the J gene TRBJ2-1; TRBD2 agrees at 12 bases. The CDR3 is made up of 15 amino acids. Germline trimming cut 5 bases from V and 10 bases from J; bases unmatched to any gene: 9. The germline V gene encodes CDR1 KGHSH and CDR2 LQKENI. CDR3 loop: CASSNRASGRGEQFF. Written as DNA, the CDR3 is TGTGCCAGCTCAAATCGGGCTAGCGGGAGGGGAGAGCAGTTCTTC.

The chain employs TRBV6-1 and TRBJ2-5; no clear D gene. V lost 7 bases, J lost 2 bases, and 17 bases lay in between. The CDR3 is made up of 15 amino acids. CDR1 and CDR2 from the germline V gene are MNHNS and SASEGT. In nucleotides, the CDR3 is TGTGCCAGCACCCTGGAACCTGGCTCTCAAGAGACCCAGTACTTC. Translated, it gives CASTLEPGSQETQYF.

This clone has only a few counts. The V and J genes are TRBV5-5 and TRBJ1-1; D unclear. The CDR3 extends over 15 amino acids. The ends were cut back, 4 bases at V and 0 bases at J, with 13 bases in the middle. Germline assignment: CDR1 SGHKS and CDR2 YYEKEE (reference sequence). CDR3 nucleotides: TGTGCCAGCAGCCCGACGTCCACCCTGAACACTGAAGCTTTCTTT. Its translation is CASSPTSTLNTEAFF.

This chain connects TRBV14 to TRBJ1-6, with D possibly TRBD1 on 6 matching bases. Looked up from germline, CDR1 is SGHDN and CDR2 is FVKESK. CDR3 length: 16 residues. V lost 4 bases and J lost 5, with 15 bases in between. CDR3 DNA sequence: TGTGCCAGCAGCCCAGATGCAGGGGTGAATAATTCACCCCTCCACTTT. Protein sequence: CASSPDAGVNNSPLHF.

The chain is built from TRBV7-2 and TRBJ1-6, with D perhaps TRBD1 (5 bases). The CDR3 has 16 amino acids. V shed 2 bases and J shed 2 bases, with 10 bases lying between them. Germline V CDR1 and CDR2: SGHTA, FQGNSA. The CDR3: CASSLFGGAYNSPLHF. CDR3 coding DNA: TGTGCCAGCAGCTTATTCGGGGGGGCCTATAATTCACCCCTCCACTTT. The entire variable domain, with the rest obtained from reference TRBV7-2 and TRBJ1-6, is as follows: GAGVSQSPSNKVTEKGKDVELRCDPISGHTALYWYRQSLGQGLEFLIYFQGNSAPDKSGLPSDRFSAERTGGSVSTLTIQRTQQEDSAVYLCASSLFGGAYNSPLHFGNGTRLTVT.

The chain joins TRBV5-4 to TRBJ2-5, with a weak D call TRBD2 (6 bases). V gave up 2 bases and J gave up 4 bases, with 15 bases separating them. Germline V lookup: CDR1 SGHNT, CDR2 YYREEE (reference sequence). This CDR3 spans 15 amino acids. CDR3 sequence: CASSFDKPGGETQYF. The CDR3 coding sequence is TGTGCCAGCAGCTTTGACAAACCCGGGGGAGAGACCCAGTACTTC.

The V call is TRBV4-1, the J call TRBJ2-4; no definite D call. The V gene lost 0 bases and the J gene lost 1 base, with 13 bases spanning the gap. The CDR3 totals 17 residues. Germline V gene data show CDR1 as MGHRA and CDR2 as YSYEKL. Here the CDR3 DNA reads TGCGCCAGCAGCCAAGATGGAAGCCCTGGGGCCAAAAACATTCAGTACTTC. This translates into CASSQDGSPGAKNIQYF.

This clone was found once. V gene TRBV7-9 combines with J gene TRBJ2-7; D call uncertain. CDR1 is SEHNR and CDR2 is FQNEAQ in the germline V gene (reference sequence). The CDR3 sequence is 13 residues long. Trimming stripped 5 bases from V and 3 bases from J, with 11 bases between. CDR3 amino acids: CASSKAPGYEQYF. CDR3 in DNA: TGTGCCAGCAGCAAGGCCCCGGGCTACGAGCAGTACTTC.

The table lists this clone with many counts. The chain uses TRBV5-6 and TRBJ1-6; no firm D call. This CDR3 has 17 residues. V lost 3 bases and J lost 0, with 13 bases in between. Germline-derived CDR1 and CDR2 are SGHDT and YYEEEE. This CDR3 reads CASSSRFQSSYNSPLHF. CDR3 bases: TGTGCCAGCAGCTCGCGATTTCAGAGCTCCTATAATTCACCCCTCCACTTT.

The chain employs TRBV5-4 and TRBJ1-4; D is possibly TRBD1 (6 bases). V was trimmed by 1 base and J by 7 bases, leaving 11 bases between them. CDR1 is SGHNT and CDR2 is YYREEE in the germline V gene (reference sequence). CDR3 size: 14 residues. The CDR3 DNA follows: TGTGCCAGCAGCTTGATGGGGGCCAGTGAAAAACTGTTTTTT. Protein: CASSLMGASEKLFF.

The CDR3 sequence: CSGSGVSSFSTDTQYF. In nucleotides, the CDR3 is TGCAGCGGTAGCGGGGTGTCCTCCTTTAGCACAGATACGCAGTATTTT. The chain is built from TRBV29-1 and TRBJ2-3; 8 positions agree with TRBD2. The CDR3 totals 16 residues. Trimming at V came to 7 bases and at J to 0 bases, leaving 12 bases not matched to a gene. CDR1 and CDR2 from the germline V gene are SQVTM and ANQGSEA.

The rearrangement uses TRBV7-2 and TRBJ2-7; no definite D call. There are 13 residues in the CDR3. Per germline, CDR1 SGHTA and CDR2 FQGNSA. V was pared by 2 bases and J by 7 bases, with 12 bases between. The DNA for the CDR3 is TGTGCCAGCAGCTTAAGGGTCCTGAGTGAGCAGTACTTC. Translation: CASSLRVLSEQYF.

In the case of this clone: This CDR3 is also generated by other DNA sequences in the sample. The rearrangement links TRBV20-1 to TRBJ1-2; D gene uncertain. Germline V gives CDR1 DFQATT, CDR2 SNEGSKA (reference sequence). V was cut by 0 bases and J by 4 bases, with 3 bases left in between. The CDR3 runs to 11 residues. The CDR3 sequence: CSARDSYGYTF. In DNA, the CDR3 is TGCAGTGCTAGAGACAGCTATGGCTACACCTTC.

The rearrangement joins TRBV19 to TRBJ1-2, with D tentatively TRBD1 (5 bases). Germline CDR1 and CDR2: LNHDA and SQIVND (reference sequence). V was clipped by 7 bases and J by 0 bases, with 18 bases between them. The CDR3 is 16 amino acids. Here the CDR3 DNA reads TGTGCCAGTACTCCGAGGGGCCGGGAAGCTAACTATGGCTACACCTTC. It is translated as CASTPRGREANYGYTF.